This T cell receptor beta chain stems from a study of cytomegalovirus exposure and HLA in healthy donors. Researchers ran the PCR with 60 Vbeta and 13 Jbeta primers. Produced via immunoSEQ multiplex PCR; TCRdb's table is partial and in-frame only. The table records roughly 170,000 clones, roughly 80% of them present only once. Comments on this clone: What it recognizes is unknown.

Study-level points and caveats: Across donors, presence/absence analyses took sequencing depth to be roughly uniform.

Sequenced input: PBMCs. The sequence was obtained from a young man in good health and CMV-seropositive.

The CDR3 DNA reads TGTGCCAGCAGCAGACTAGCGGCTAGCACAGATACGCAGTATTTT. This gives the protein CASSRLAASTDTQYF. The rearrangement joins TRBV9 to TRBJ2-3; 9 bases line up with TRBD2. CDR1 and CDR2 from the germline V gene are SGDLS and YYNGEE. The CDR3 is made up of 15 amino acids. V lost 4 bases, J lost 0 bases, and 3 bases stayed unmatched.